The entry below describes one T cell receptor (beta chain). Bone marrow was sampled from every patient at the time of active disease. Molecular barcoded adaptors covering alpha/delta and beta/gamma chains were used on roughly 400 ng RNA. TCRdb re-called the reads through MiXCR, storing one row per CDR3 protein. The sample contains tens of thousands of distinct CDR3 sequences, approximately 15% of which appear only once. The data were taken from a study of read filtering for tumor transcriptome and immune sequencing. The V segment lost 0 bases and the J segment 1 base; nucleotides outside the gene matches: 9. The CDR3 loop spans 16 amino acids. In germline, CDR1 is DFQATT, CDR2 SNEGSKA (reference sequence).

This sequence was found in a donor aged 40 or over with multiple myeloma. Input material: a population of CD138-negative cells sorted from bone marrow. The rearrangement links TRBV20-1 to TRBJ2-7, with 7 bases fitting TRBD2. CDR3 protein: CSARDRGWGGSYEQYF. The DNA of the CDR3 is TGCAGTGCTAGAGACCGTGGGTGGGGAGGGTCCTACGAGCAGTACTTC.